These 18 T cell receptor beta chains share one sample of origin, sequenced in a study of blood T cell repertoires in COVID-19. Profiled with immunoSEQ multiplex PCR; TCRdb holds only in-frame clones, not every one. The table has fewer than 350,000 clones, about 83% seen once. The source material was PBMCs or T cells enriched from blood (not recorded which). The receptor source for this set is a woman between 40 and 55 years old who had recovered from COVID-19.

This rearrangement joins TRBV2 to TRBJ2-7; tentatively, D is TRBD2 (6 bases). V lost 5 bases to trimming and J lost 4 bases, with 15 bases between them. Germline-derived CDR1 and CDR2 are SNHLY and FYNNEI. The CDR3 has 14 residues. CDR3 nucleotides: TGTGCCAGCAGTACGGGACTGGGAACGTACGAGCAGTACTTC. The encoded protein is CASSTGLGTYEQYF.

The V and J genes are TRBV11-1 and TRBJ2-1, with 8 bases lining up with TRBD2. This CDR3 is 14 amino acids long. V lost 3 bases, J lost 6 bases, and 4 bases stayed unmatched. Germline CDR1 is SGHAT and CDR2 is FQDESV (reference sequence). The CDR3 spells CASSFSGLVNEQFF. CDR3 DNA sequence: TGTGCCAGCAGCTTCTCGGGACTAGTCAATGAGCAGTTCTTC.

The gene calls are TRBV27 and TRBJ2-1; D not resolved. Germline V gives CDR1 MNHEY, CDR2 SMNVEV (reference sequence). The CDR3 is made up of 13 amino acids. V lost 0 bases to trimming and J lost 4 bases, with 4 bases between them. The CDR3 protein is CASSLSRYNEQFF. CDR3 sequence (DNA): TGTGCCAGCAGTTTATCCAGATACAATGAGCAGTTCTTC.

The chain carries TRBV7-9 and TRBJ2-5, with 9 nucleotides matching TRBD2. The CDR3 is 14 amino acids. Trimming took 4 bases from V and 7 from J; bases not matched to a gene: 7. Germline values: CDR1 SEHNR, CDR2 FQNEAQ (reference sequence). CDR3: CASSSVAGEGTQYF. The CDR3 nucleotides are TGTGCCAGCAGCTCAGTAGCGGGAGAAGGGACCCAGTACTTC. The variable domain in full, with the rest retrieved from reference TRBV7-9 and TRBJ2-5, is DTGVSQNPRHKITKRGQNVTFRCDPISEHNRLYWYRQTLGQGPEFLTYFQNEAQLEKSRLLSDRFSAERPKGSFSTLEIQRTEQGDSAMYLCASSSVAGEGTQYFGPGTRLLVL.

V gene TRBV5-1 combines with J gene TRBJ2-5; 9 nucleotides match TRBD1. Germline assignment: CDR1 SGHRS and CDR2 YFSETQ. This CDR3 is 16 amino acids long. The trim removed 0 bases at V and 2 bases at J, leaving 5 bases unmatched. The CDR3 nucleotides are TGCGCCAGCAGCTTGGGGACAGGGGCCTCGCAAGAGACCCAGTACTTC. It codes for CASSLGTGASQETQYF.

This chain connects TRBV21-1 to TRBJ2-7; TRBD2, the table's D call, was not compared with the DNA. TRBV21-1 is labeled a pseudogene. The CDR3 loop spans 15 amino acids. CDR3 sequence reads: CASSFGLAGDYEQYF. CDR3 bases: TGTGCCAGCAGCTTCGGACTAGCGGGAGATTACGAGCAGTACTTC.

This clone was seen a single time. CDR3 in amino acids: CASSLGSRGQLGYTF. The CDR3 bases are TGTGCCAGCAGCTTAGGTAGCAGGGGCCAGCTGGGCTACACCTTC. The chain is built from TRBV7-2 and TRBJ1-2; tentatively, D is TRBD1 (6 bases). Germline V lookup: CDR1 SGHTA, CDR2 FQGNSA. The CDR3 extends over 15 amino acids. V dropped 1 base and J dropped 8 bases, with 17 bases sitting between them.

The rearrangement links TRBV28 to TRBJ1-2; D gene uncertain. The CDR3 is 12 residues long. CDR1 is MDHEN and CDR2 is SYDVKM in the germline V gene. Trimming took 6 bases from V and 7 from J, leaving 12 bases between them. CDR3 in DNA: TGTGCCAGCAGCTGGGCCCCCAGTGGCTACACCTTC. This translates into CASSWAPSGYTF.

The genes are TRBV10-3 and TRBJ2-3; possibly TRBD2 for D (5 bases). Germline V gives CDR1 ENHRY, CDR2 SYGVKD. This CDR3 has 12 residues. V lost 5 bases to trimming and J lost 6 bases, with 9 bases between them. The CDR3 DNA is TGTGCCATCAGTTTGGACTCCGATACGCAGTATTTT. Amino acids: CAISLDSDTQYF.

The rearrangement uses TRBV19 and TRBJ1-1; D may be TRBD1 (5 bases). The CDR3 extends over 13 amino acids. The germline gives CDR1 LNHDA, CDR2 SQIVND (reference sequence). Trimming removed 2 bases at V and 3 bases at J, with 7 bases between. The CDR3: CASSISRDTEAFF. The CDR3 DNA reads TGTGCCAGTAGTATATCCAGGGACACTGAAGCTTTCTTT.

J is TRBJ2-1 and V is TRBV9, with 10 bases fitting TRBD2. The junction had 13 bases not matched to a gene; V was cut back by 7 bases and J by 6 bases. CDR3 length: 16 amino acids. The germline CDR1 and CDR2 sequences are SGDLS and YYNGEE. CDR3 sequence: CASATGAASGGNEQFF. The DNA of the CDR3 is TGTGCCAGCGCCACCGGGGCGGCTAGCGGGGGCAATGAGCAGTTCTTC.

This clone was observed a few times. This chain uses TRBV12-3 or TRBV12-4 with TRBJ2-2; D uncertain. The CDR3 covers 11 residues. Trimming removed 5 bases at V and 8 bases at J, with 6 bases between. Here the CDR3 reads CASSARGELFF. The CDR3 nucleotides read TGTGCCAGCAGTGCGAGGGGGGAGCTGTTTTTT.

This rearrangement joins TRBV27 to TRBJ1-5, with TRBD1 matching over 10 bases. The trim removed 4 bases at V and 6 bases at J, leaving 0 bases unmatched. The germline CDR1 and CDR2 sequences are MNHEY and SMNVEV (reference sequence). The CDR3 extends over 13 amino acids. CDR3 sequence reads: CASSWTGGQPQHF. CDR3 nucleotides: TGTGCCAGCAGTTGGACAGGGGGTCAGCCCCAGCATTTT.

This clone was recorded a few times. The chain combines TRBV7-2 with TRBJ2-7; TRBD2 aligns across 8 bases. This CDR3 comprises 15 residues. J gave up 0 bases and V 5 bases, and 6 bases lay outside the gene matches. Germline CDR1 SGHTA, CDR2 FQGNSA. DNA for the CDR3: TGTGCCAGCAGCGATAGCGGGACAAGCTCCTACGAGCAGTACTTC. This gives the protein CASSDSGTSSYEQYF.

The chain uses TRBV2 and TRBJ2-3, with a weak D call TRBD2 (5 bases). CDR1 is SNHLY, CDR2 FYNNEI, per germline. The V end was cut by 8 bases, the J end by 4 bases, with 13 bases between. The CDR3 spans 13 residues. CDR3 protein: CASGLLPSDTQYF. In DNA form, the CDR3 reads TGTGCCAGCGGACTCCTACCCTCAGATACGCAGTATTTT.

This chain links TRBV6-4 with TRBJ2-4; D gene uncertain. The CDR3 has 12 residues. Germline values: CDR1 MRHNA, CDR2 SNTAGT. The V end was cut by 8 bases, the J end by 4 bases, with 9 bases between. This CDR3 is CASPARKNIQYF. CDR3 bases: TGTGCCAGCCCAGCTAGAAAAAACATTCAGTACTTC.

The chain links TRBV18 to TRBJ2-7; 7 bases map to TRBD1. Germline values: CDR1 KGHSH, CDR2 LQKENI. The V and J ends lost 0 bases and 7 bases, in that order; junction bases with no gene match: 6. The CDR3 covers 14 residues. CDR3 DNA sequence: TGTGCCAGCTCACCACCGGACCAGGGGGATGAGCAGTACTTC. Protein: CASSPPDQGDEQYF.

The V call is TRBV5-1, the J call TRBJ2-4, with TRBD2 as a possible D gene (5 bases). V was pared by 3 bases and J by 6 bases, with 13 bases between. There are 14 residues in the CDR3. Germline CDR1 and CDR2: SGHRS and YFSETQ. The CDR3 coding sequence is TGCGCCAGCAGCTCCGGGATCACGGGAAACATTCAGTACTTC. Amino acid sequence: CASSSGITGNIQYF.